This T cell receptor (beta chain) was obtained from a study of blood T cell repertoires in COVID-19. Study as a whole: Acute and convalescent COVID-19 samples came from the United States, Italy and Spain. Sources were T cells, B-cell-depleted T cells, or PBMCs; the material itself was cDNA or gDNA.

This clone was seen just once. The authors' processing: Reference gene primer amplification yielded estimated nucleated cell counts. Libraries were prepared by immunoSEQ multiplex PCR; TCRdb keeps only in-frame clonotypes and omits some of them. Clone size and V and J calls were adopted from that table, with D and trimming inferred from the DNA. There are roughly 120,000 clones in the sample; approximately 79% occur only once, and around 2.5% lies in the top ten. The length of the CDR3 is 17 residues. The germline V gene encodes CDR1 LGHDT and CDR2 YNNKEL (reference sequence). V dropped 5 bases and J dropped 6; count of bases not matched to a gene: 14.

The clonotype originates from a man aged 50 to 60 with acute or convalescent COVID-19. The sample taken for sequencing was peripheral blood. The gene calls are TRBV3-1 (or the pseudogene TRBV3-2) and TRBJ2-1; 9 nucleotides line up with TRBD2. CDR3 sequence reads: CASSSIGGTSIINEQFF. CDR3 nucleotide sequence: TGTGCCAGCAGCTCTATCGGCGGGACTAGCATAATCAATGAGCAGTTCTTC.